This TCR beta chain was sequenced in a study of blood T cell repertoires in COVID-19. The V end was cut by 5 bases, the J end by 4 bases, with 14 bases between. The germline V gene has CDR1 SGHTA and CDR2 FQGNSA. The CDR3 is made up of 15 amino acids. Per the original data handling: Nucleated cell number was recorded as an estimate derived from reference gene primer amplification. The method was immunoSEQ multiplex PCR; TCRdb's version includes in-frame clones alone and lacks a portion of them. V and J calls and clone size are those listed in that table; D and trimming were worked out from the DNA. The sample consists of roughly 120,000 clones, approximately 80% of them appearing once.

V and J are TRBV7-2 and TRBJ1-4; tentatively, D is TRBD1 (5 bases). The sample was peripheral blood. The clonotype comes from an older man with active or convalescent COVID-19. CDR3 bases: TGTGCCAGCAGCATAGACGGGGGATTTAATGAAAAACTGTTTTTT. Amino acids: CASSIDGGFNEKLFF.